This T cell receptor (beta chain) derives from a study of Ad26.COV2.S vaccination and SARS-CoV-2 variants. Overall study context: The authors gave Ad26.COV2.S intramuscularly, either once or twice 56 days apart.

CDR1 is KGHSH and CDR2 is LQKENI in the germline V gene. Trimming cost V 4 bases and J 2 bases, with 11 bases left between them. This CDR3 contains 14 residues. About this clone: Its antigen is as yet unknown. Other DNA sequences within the sample encode an identical CDR3.

Described treatment: some 20 received Ad26.COV2.S at low or high dose, single or two shots; several received placebo; per-sample allocation not given. Collection of samples fell on day 63 after the first vaccine or placebo injection. Only in-frame clones appear in the TCRdb table, and some are missing; sequencing was by immunoSEQ multiplex PCR. Found here are fewer than 500,000 clones, about 91% of them singletons; the top ten hold approximately 2.5%. General study findings and limits: Vaccine recipients posted higher spike-specific TCR breadth than their placebo counterparts. People who got the vaccine or the placebo had similar non-spike TCR breadth. Reportedly, after vaccination the spike-specific CD8+ and CD4+ T cell responses displayed substantial breadth.

The chain combines TRBV18 with TRBJ1-1, with D tentatively TRBD1 (5 bases). This TCR came from a person between 18 and 60 years old who received the Ad26.COV2.S COVID-19 vaccine or a placebo. Sequences were derived from peripheral blood, sampled in a trial of Ad26.COV2.S vaccine versus placebo. The CDR3 region is CASSRGRSNTEAFF. The CDR3 nucleotides read TGTGCCAGCTCACGGGGACGGAGCAACACTGAAGCTTTCTTT.